The TCR beta chain under discussion was sequenced for a study of Tregs in tolerant kidney transplant recipients. Findings and caveats of the study: Tregs expanded with activated donor B cells seemed most donor-specific.

To note about this clone: No antigen is known for it.

Clones were sequenced by immunoSEQ multiplex PCR, and TCRdb holds only the in-frame ones, with some missing. The table records tens of thousands of clones, 85% to 95% of them present only once. Germline V gives CDR1 SNHLY, CDR2 FYNNEI. The ends lost 6 bases at V and 2 bases at J; junction bases unmatched: 5. The CDR3 runs 16 residues. Sequenced: CD8+ T cells from blood. The source of this sequence is a human donor in good health. V gene TRBV2 combines with J gene TRBJ2-1; 12 bases line up with TRBD2. The CDR3 DNA follows: TGTGCCAGCAGGACTAGCGGGGGACAAACCTACAATGAGCAGTTCTTC. It encodes CASRTSGGQTYNEQFF.